This T cell receptor (beta chain) originates from a study of T cell responses to AZD1222 COVID-19 vaccine. The CDR3 extends over 15 amino acids. V lost 3 bases, J lost 4 bases, and 5 bases stayed unmatched. CDR1 is MDHEN and CDR2 is SYDVKM in the germline V gene. Method: immunoSEQ multiplex PCR; TCRdb's copy keeps in-frame clones and lacks some. Of some 170,000 clones listed, 90% to 95% are singletons. V gene TRBV28 combines with J gene TRBJ2-2, with 7 positions matching TRBD1. The clonotype originates from an adult in good health. Specimen: peripheral blood, collected on day 0 of AZD1222 vaccination. In nucleotides, the CDR3 is TGTGCCAGCAGTTTCGGACAGGATAGCACCGGGGAGCTGTTTTTT. Residues: CASSFGQDSTGELFF.